This T cell receptor (beta chain) is drawn from a study of T cells in Graves' hyperthyroidism and ophthalmopathy. Per the germline V gene, CDR1 is KGHSH and CDR2 is LQKENI. The CDR3 consists of 15 residues. Template material for amplifying TCR beta CDR3 regions consisted of RNA transcripts. RT-PCR in the first round (using the HTBI primer set) targeted the TCR CDR3. TCRdb itself ran the multiplex PCR reads through MiXCR, one entry per CDR3 protein. The table records a few hundred thousand distinct CDR3 sequences, 15% to 19% of them present only once. For this clonotype: A much larger clone sits a single nucleotide away, making a read error possible.

Each 10 ml fresh peripheral blood draw supplied the PBMCs. V usage is TRBV18 and J usage is TRBJ1-4; unclear D gene. Sample: blood. This clonotype was sampled from a woman aged 18-29 years with Graves' hyperthyroidism. The CDR3: CASSPQGTTDEKLFF. CDR3 nucleotides: TGTGCCAGCTCACCACAGGGCACAACTGATGAAAAACTGTTTTTT.